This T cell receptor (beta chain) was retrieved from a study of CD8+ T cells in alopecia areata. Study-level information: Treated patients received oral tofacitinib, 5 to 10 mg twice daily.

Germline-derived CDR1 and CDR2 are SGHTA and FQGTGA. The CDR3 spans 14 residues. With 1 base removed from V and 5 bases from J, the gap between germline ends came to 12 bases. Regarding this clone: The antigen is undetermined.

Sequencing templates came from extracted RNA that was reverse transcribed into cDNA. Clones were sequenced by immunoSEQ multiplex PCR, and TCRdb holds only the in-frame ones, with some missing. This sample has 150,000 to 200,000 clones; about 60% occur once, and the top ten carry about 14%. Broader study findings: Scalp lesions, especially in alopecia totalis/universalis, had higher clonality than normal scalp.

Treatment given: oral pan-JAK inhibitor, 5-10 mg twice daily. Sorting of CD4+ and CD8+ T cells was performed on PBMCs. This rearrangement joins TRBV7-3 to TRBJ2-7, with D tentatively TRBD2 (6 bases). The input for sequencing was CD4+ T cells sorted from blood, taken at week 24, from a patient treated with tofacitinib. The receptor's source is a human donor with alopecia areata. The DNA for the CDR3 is TGTGCCAGCAGCTTAAATGGAGGGGCGGACGAGCAGTACTTC. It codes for CASSLNGGADEQYF.